This entry concerns a single T cell receptor (beta chain). The primer mix had 60 Vbeta and 13 Jbeta primers. Sequenced by immunoSEQ multiplex PCR; TCRdb stores in-frame clones only, minus some. In the table there are about 130,000 clones, around four fifths of which are singletons. This sample stems from a study of cytomegalovirus exposure and HLA in healthy donors. CDR1 ENHRY and CDR2 SYGVKD come from the germline V gene. V was cut by 3 bases and J by 6 bases, with 17 bases left in between. The CDR3 has 15 residues. The sample taken for sequencing was PBMCs. The chain couples TRBV10-3 to TRBJ1-2, with D possibly TRBD1 on 5 matching bases. This clonotype was obtained from a woman in her thirties or forties in good health and CMV-seronegative. CDR3 amino acids: CAISERAGRWNGYTF. The CDR3 DNA reads TGTGCCATCAGTGAAAGGGCAGGGCGATGGAATGGCTACACCTTC.